This TCR beta chain was sequenced during a study of CD8+ T cells in alopecia areata. Study results and caveats: Sequencing of scalp samples also includes resident alphabeta T cells from normal skin.

Treatment noted: oral pan-JAK inhibitor, 5-10 mg twice daily. Following RNA extraction, reverse transcription yielded cDNA that acted as the sequencing template. Produced via immunoSEQ multiplex PCR; TCRdb's table is partial and in-frame only. The sample has roughly 220,000 clones, roughly three fifths seen once. Germline loops: CDR1 SGHNT, CDR2 YYREEE (reference sequence). V was cut by 0 bases and J by 3 bases, with 15 bases left in between. The length of the CDR3 is 17 residues. As for this clone: The antigen is undetermined.

The V gene is TRBV5-4, the J gene TRBJ1-4; D remains unclear. The sample here was CD4+ T cells sorted from blood, taken at week 44, from a patient treated with tofacitinib. The clonotype comes from a human donor with alopecia areata. CDR3 DNA: TGTGCCAGCAGCTTGGGCCCCCAAAGCTTGGCTAATGAAAAACTGTTTTTT. This codes for CASSLGPQSLANEKLFF.